One and the same sample provided the 28 T cell receptor beta chains below, sequenced in a study of blood T cell repertoires in COVID-19. Assay used: immunoSEQ multiplex PCR; TCRdb lists only in-frame clones, some missing. The profile shows approximately 130,000 clones, 80% to 85% of them singletons. The sequencing sample was made of PBMCs or T cells enriched from blood (not recorded which). All receptors derive from a man aged 25-40 years who had recovered from COVID-19.

This clone was detected once. The V gene is TRBV27, the J gene TRBJ2-1; 7 nucleotides line up with TRBD1. The ends lost 5 bases at V and 8 bases at J; junction bases unmatched: 6. Germline V lookup: CDR1 MNHEY, CDR2 SMNVEV (reference sequence). The CDR3 has 13 residues. In DNA, the CDR3 is TGTGCCAGCAGTGAAGGGACAGACCATGAGCAGTTCTTC. It yields the protein CASSEGTDHEQFF.

The chain combines TRBV27 with TRBJ2-7; possible D gene TRBD1, 6 bases. Germline V gene lookup returns CDR1 MNHEY and CDR2 SMNVEV (reference sequence). The CDR3 totals 14 residues. The ends were cut back, 2 bases at V and 3 bases at J, with 11 bases in the middle. CDR3: CASSLQGTYYEQYF. The DNA for the CDR3 is TGTGCCAGCAGTTTACAGGGGACCTACTACGAGCAGTACTTC.

This sequence joins TRBV9 and TRBJ2-7; 7 bases map to TRBD2. Germline V gene lookup returns CDR1 SGDLS and CDR2 YYNGEE. J lost 6 bases, V lost 0 bases, and 6 bases had no gene match. The CDR3 consists of 14 residues. CDR3 amino acids: CASSVVAGASEQYF. In DNA, the CDR3 is TGTGCCAGCAGCGTAGTTGCGGGAGCTAGCGAGCAGTACTTC.

V gene TRBV4-1 combines with J gene TRBJ2-7, with D possibly matching TRBD1 (5 bases). This CDR3 contains 14 residues. The V gene lost 0 bases and the J gene lost 3 bases, with 9 bases spanning the gap. The germline gives CDR1 MGHRA, CDR2 YSYEKL. The CDR3 DNA reads as TGCGCCAGCAGCCAAGAAACGACAGTCTACGAGCAGTACTTC. As protein: CASSQETTVYEQYF.

This clone was seen a single time. V usage is TRBV6-5 and J usage is TRBJ1-5; D possibly corresponds to TRBD1 (5 bases). Germline V lookup: CDR1 MNHEY, CDR2 SVGAGI. The CDR3 extends over 15 amino acids. V was shortened by 7 bases and J by 1 base, with 14 bases between the two germline ends. CDR3 nucleotides: TGTGCCAGCATGGGGGGAGGGGCGAGCAATCAGCCCCAGCATTTT. Its translation is CASMGGGASNQPQHF.

V and J are TRBV27 and TRBJ2-1, with unresolved D. V dropped 5 bases and J dropped 3 bases, with 8 bases sitting between them. This CDR3 has 13 residues. Germline CDR1 is MNHEY and CDR2 is SMNVEV (reference sequence). CDR3 amino acids: CASSPRSYNEQFF. Here the CDR3 DNA reads TGTGCCAGCAGTCCTAGGAGCTACAATGAGCAGTTCTTC.

The chain combines TRBV5-1 with TRBJ2-7; TRBD2 aligns across 9 bases. J lost 1 base, V lost 3 bases, and 11 bases had no gene match. CDR1 and CDR2 from the germline V gene are SGHRS and YFSETQ. The CDR3 is 17 amino acids. CDR3 amino acids: CASSSALGLAGSYEQYF. CDR3 DNA: TGCGCCAGCAGCTCGGCTTTGGGGCTAGCGGGATCCTACGAGCAGTACTTC.

The genes are TRBV29-1 and TRBJ1-5; D ambiguous. The V end was cut by 4 bases, the J end by 0 bases, with 10 bases between. Germline CDR1 SQVTM, CDR2 ANQGSEA. This CDR3 has 14 residues. CDR3 in DNA: TGCAGCGTTGCGGGAGGGAATAGCAATCAGCCCCAGCATTTT. As protein: CSVAGGNSNQPQHF.

The CDR3 is CASSSIAPPGGELFF. As DNA, the CDR3 is TGTGCCAGCAGTTCCATAGCGCCTCCGGGTGGGGAGCTGTTTTTT. The chain employs TRBV7-6 and TRBJ2-2; tentatively, D is TRBD2 (5 bases). CDR3 size: 15 residues. Germline-derived CDR1 and CDR2 are SGHVS and FNYEAQ. V was clipped by 6 bases and J by 8 bases, with 19 bases between them.

V and J are TRBV9 and TRBJ2-1, with a weak D call TRBD2 (6 bases). V was cut by 1 base and J by 5 bases, with 13 bases left in between. Germline values: CDR1 SGDLS, CDR2 YYNGEE. The CDR3 contains 15 residues. The CDR3 here is CASSVMGSGDNEQFF. CDR3 DNA sequence: TGTGCCAGCAGCGTAATGGGTAGCGGAGACAATGAGCAGTTCTTC.

The chain links TRBV5-1 to TRBJ1-2; TRBD1 agrees at 8 bases. This CDR3 region has 15 residues. Germline V gene lookup returns CDR1 SGHRS and CDR2 YFSETQ. With V trimmed by 0 bases and J by 2 bases, 3 bases remained unmatched. CDR3 amino acids: CASSLGGQVNYGYTF. The CDR3 bases are TGCGCCAGCAGCTTGGGGGGACAGGTCAACTATGGCTACACCTTC. Together with reference TRBV5-1 and TRBJ1-2, the CDR3 gives the full variable domain: KAGVTQTPRYLIKTRGQQVTLSCSPISGHRSVSWYQQTPGQGLQFLFEYFSETQRNKGNFPGRFSGRQFSNSRSEMNVSTLELGDSALYLCASSLGGQVNYGYTFGSGTRLTVV.

V gene TRBV7-9 combines with J gene TRBJ2-1; D uncertain. Trimming stripped 2 bases from V and 1 base from J, with 6 bases between. The CDR3 length is 14 residues. Germline assignment: CDR1 SEHNR and CDR2 FQNEAQ (reference sequence). The DNA for the CDR3 is TGTGCCAGCAGCTTATCCTTTTCCTACAATGAGCAGTTCTTC. Residues: CASSLSFSYNEQFF.

The chain recombines TRBV27 with TRBJ2-7; D might be TRBD1 (5 bases). The ends were cut back, 2 bases at V and 2 bases at J, with 13 bases in the middle. Germline V gene data show CDR1 as MNHEY and CDR2 as SMNVEV (reference sequence). The CDR3 runs 15 residues. Here the CDR3 DNA reads TGTGCCAGCAGTTTAGGGGCAGCCATAGCCTACGAGCAGTACTTC. This sequence encodes CASSLGAAIAYEQYF.

The chain links TRBV19 to TRBJ1-2, with 7 bases that match TRBD1. The germline gives CDR1 LNHDA, CDR2 SQIVND (reference sequence). The CDR3 has 16 residues. Trimming took 6 bases from V and 3 from J; bases not matched to a gene: 13. DNA of the CDR3: TGTGCCAGTAGGCCGAGACAGGGTCTTAGGGACTATGGCTACACCTTC. Amino acid sequence: CASRPRQGLRDYGYTF.

This sequence joins TRBV25-1 and TRBJ2-3; a weak D match, TRBD2 (6 bases). This CDR3 has 16 amino acids. V was pared by 2 bases and J by 4 bases, with 16 bases between. CDR1 and CDR2 from the germline V gene are MGHDK and SYGVNS. CDR3: CASSEDVSGEADTQYF. CDR3 nucleotides: TGTGCCAGCAGTGAAGATGTTAGCGGAGAGGCAGATACGCAGTATTTT.

This sequence joins TRBV6-5 and TRBJ1-2, with D hard to call. The CDR3 covers 13 residues. The germline V and J ends were trimmed by 7 bases and 5 bases, with 14 bases remaining between them. Germline CDR1 MNHEY, CDR2 SVGAGI. CDR3 region: CASMEVRGYGYTF. In DNA form, the CDR3 reads TGTGCCAGCATGGAGGTTCGTGGATATGGCTACACCTTC.

This chain connects TRBV28 to TRBJ2-1; D possibly corresponds to TRBD2 (6 bases). V lost 6 bases to trimming and J lost 4 bases, with 7 bases between them. Germline CDR1 MDHEN, CDR2 SYDVKM. CDR3 size: 12 residues. This CDR3 reads CASRSGYNEQFF. Here the CDR3 DNA reads TGTGCCAGCAGAAGCGGGTACAATGAGCAGTTCTTC.

This CDR3 reads CASRGGQGVRLSDTEAFF. CDR3 bases: TGTGCCAGCAGAGGGGGACAGGGGGTTCGGCTTTCGGACACTGAAGCTTTCTTT. The chain uses TRBV2 and TRBJ1-1, with 11 nucleotides matching TRBD1. Germline lookup yields CDR1 SNHLY and CDR2 FYNNEI. With V trimmed by 6 bases and J by 3 bases, 15 bases remained unmatched. The CDR3 runs to 18 residues.

This clone was observed once. The rearrangement joins TRBV19 to TRBJ1-1, with D perhaps matching TRBD1 (6 bases). The CDR3 has 12 amino acids. Trimming removed 4 bases at V and 5 bases at J, with 8 bases between. Germline CDR1 is LNHDA and CDR2 is SQIVND (reference sequence). Here the CDR3 DNA reads TGTGCCAGTAGTAGGGGGCAAACTGAAGCTTTCTTT. As protein: CASSRGQTEAFF.

This clone showed up just a few times. V and J are TRBV6-4 and TRBJ1-4; tentatively, D is TRBD1 (5 bases). The CDR3 totals 15 residues. V gave up 6 bases and J gave up 6 bases, with 17 bases separating them. Germline CDR1 is MRHNA and CDR2 is SNTAGT. The CDR3 loop is CASRRARGLDEKLFF. CDR3 coding DNA: TGTGCCAGCAGACGTGCTCGGGGGTTAGATGAAAAACTGTTTTTT.

DNA for the CDR3: TGTGCCAGCAGCTTAGGGGAGAACATAGCCAAAAACATTCAGTACTTC. Translation: CASSLGENIAKNIQYF. The chain uses TRBV7-9 and TRBJ2-4; tentatively, D is TRBD2 (5 bases). The CDR3 runs to 16 residues. Looked up from germline, CDR1 is SEHNR and CDR2 is FQNEAQ (reference sequence). The V end lost 1 base, the J end lost 0 bases, and 10 bases lay between the germline ends. Together with reference TRBV7-9 and TRBJ2-4, the CDR3 gives the full variable domain: DTGVSQNPRHKITKRGQNVTFRCDPISEHNRLYWYRQTLGQGPEFLTYFQNEAQLEKSRLLSDRFSAERPKGSFSTLEIQRTEQGDSAMYLCASSLGENIAKNIQYFGAGTRLSVL.

The chain joins TRBV12-3 or TRBV12-4 to TRBJ1-2, with D possibly being TRBD1 (6 bases). V was pared by 5 bases and J by 7 bases, with 11 bases between. CDR3 length: 12 amino acids. The CDR3 here is CASSPGGSGYTF. The CDR3 DNA follows: TGTGCCAGCAGTCCGGGGGGCTCTGGCTACACCTTC.

This clone was seen only a few times. The chain uses TRBV19 and TRBJ2-2; 8 bases line up with TRBD2. CDR1 and CDR2 (germline): LNHDA, SQIVND (reference sequence). V dropped 1 base and J dropped 4; count of bases not matched to a gene: 2. The CDR3 is 15 residues long. Here the CDR3 reads CASSIGLAFTGELFF. The DNA of the CDR3 is TGTGCCAGTAGTATAGGACTAGCGTTCACCGGGGAGCTGTTTTTT.

The chain is built from TRBV5-1 and TRBJ2-5, with D perhaps matching TRBD1 (5 bases). CDR3 length equals 13 residues. V gave up 1 base and J gave up 3 bases, with 7 bases separating them. Germline-derived CDR1 and CDR2 are SGHRS and YFSETQ. As DNA, the CDR3 is TGCGCCAGCAGCTTGACAGGAAAAGAGACCCAGTACTTC. Protein product: CASSLTGKETQYF.

The CDR3 loop is CASTIAESYNEQFF. The DNA for the CDR3 is TGTGCCAGCACAATAGCGGAGTCCTACAATGAGCAGTTCTTC. This chain connects TRBV7-2 to TRBJ2-1; D possibly corresponds to TRBD2 (6 bases). The CDR3 sequence is 14 residues long. Germline V gene lookup returns CDR1 SGHTA and CDR2 FQGNSA. Trimming removed 7 bases at V and 1 base at J, with 11 bases between.

The chain couples TRBV5-1 to TRBJ1-2; possibly TRBD1 for D (5 bases). Trimming took off 2 bases at V and 4 bases at J, with 9 bases between the two ends. This CDR3 is 13 amino acids long. The germline CDR1 and CDR2 sequences are SGHRS and YFSETQ. The CDR3 protein is CASSFGGPYGYTF. The CDR3 nucleotides are TGCGCCAGCAGCTTCGGGGGACCCTATGGCTACACCTTC.

The chain couples TRBV7-2 to TRBJ1-1; maybe TRBD1 (6 bases). Per germline, CDR1 SGHTA and CDR2 FQGNSA. Trimming took off 1 base at V and 0 bases at J, with 9 bases between the two ends. The CDR3 spans 15 residues. The CDR3: CASSLGGHMNTEAFF. In DNA form, the CDR3 reads TGTGCCAGCAGCTTAGGGGGGCACATGAACACTGAAGCTTTCTTT.

V and J are TRBV5-6 and TRBJ2-5, with 9 bases identical to TRBD1. The trim removed 4 bases at V and 2 bases at J, leaving 6 bases unmatched. The CDR3 length is 15 residues. Germline V gives CDR1 SGHDT, CDR2 YYEEEE. The CDR3 here is CASSTIGQGQETQYF. As DNA, the CDR3 is TGTGCCAGCAGCACGATAGGACAGGGGCAAGAGACCCAGTACTTC.